The rows below give T cell receptor beta chains drawn from one sample of a study of T cell repertoires in cytomegalovirus infection. TCRdb called the reads again in MiXCR, with one record for every CDR3 protein. The table records about 230,000 distinct CDR3 sequences, 20% to 25% of them present only once. Material for sequencing was CD8+ T cells from PBMCs. These receptors all come from a human donor in good health (CMV status not recorded). Some clones in this sample may be carry-over from other donors' samples. CDR3s include the opening cysteine and the closing phenylalanine or tryptophan. Each record gives: J gene, V gene, D gene, clone size, CDR3 DNA, CDR3 protein. D genes are given only for firm matches. Only some rows state a clone size, as once, few, many or a class for expanded clones.

>TRBJ2-1|TRBV2|.|few
TGTGCCAGCACCAACGGCAATGAGCAGTTCTTC
CASTNGNEQFF
>TRBJ1-1|TRBV5-1|.|few
TGCGCCAGCAGCTTGGCCGGTGGAGCGGGGGCTTTCTTT
CASSLAGGAGAFF
>TRBJ2-1|TRBV5-6|TRBD1|few
TGTGCCAGCAGCTTGGTGGACAGGGGGTACAATGAGCAGTTCTTC
CASSLVDRGYNEQFF
>TRBJ2-5|TRBV29-1|TRBD2|.
TGCAGCGTTGATTCTGTCCGGGGGGAGGCACAAGAGACCCAGTACTTC
CSVDSVRGEAQETQYF
>TRBJ2-1|TRBV10-3|TRBD1|few
TGTGCCATCAGTGAGTCGACGACAGGGTTGAATGAGCAGTTCTTC
CAISESTTGLNEQFF
>TRBJ2-1|TRBV12-3/TRBV12-4|TRBD2|many
TGTGCCAGCAGTTCCGGGACTAGTTCCAATGAGCAGTTCTTC
CASSSGTSSNEQFF
>TRBJ1-3|TRBV6-4|.|.
TGTGCCAGCAGTGTAAAACAACCAGGAAACACCATATATTTT
CASSVKQPGNTIYF
>TRBJ2-7|TRBV28|TRBD1|few
TGTGCCAGCAGTCTAGGGACAGGGGGCTTTATTCGGCAGTACTTC
CASSLGTGGFIRQYF
>TRBJ2-1|TRBV7-2|.|many
TGTGCCAGCAGACGACAGGGAGGCAATGAGCAGTTCTTC
CASRRQGGNEQFF
>TRBJ1-2|TRBV6-1|.|.
TGTGCCAGCTCCCACTCAGGAGCGGTCTATGGCTACACCTTC
CASSHSGAVYGYTF
>TRBJ2-2|TRBV7-2|.|few
TGTGCCAGCAGCTTATTGGGGGGAACCGGGGAGCTGTTTTTT
CASSLLGGTGELFF
>TRBJ1-5|TRBV7-9|.|many
TGTGCCAGCAGCTTAGAGGGGCTTGGCGGGCCCCAGCATTTT
CASSLEGLGGPQHF
>TRBJ2-1|TRBV18|TRBD1|few
TGTGCCAGCTCACCACCCCGAGACAGGGGGCTCAATGAGCAGTTCTTC
CASSPPRDRGLNEQFF
>TRBJ2-2|TRBV7-2|.|.
TGTGTCAGCAGCCCTTTCGGCGGGGAGCTGTTTTTT
CVSSPFGGELFF
>TRBJ2-3|TRBV4-1|.|few
TGCGCCAGCAGCCAAGAAGGTGTGGGGGCCACGCAGTATTTT
CASSQEGVGATQYF
>TRBJ2-3|TRBV11-2|TRBD2|.
TGTGCCAGCAGTCGGGACTACGGAGATACGCAGTATTTT
CASSRDYGDTQYF
>TRBJ1-1|TRBV11-1|TRBD1|few
TGTGCCAGCAGCCCACCACCCCGACAGGGCGCGAACACTGAAGCTTTCTTT
CASSPPPRQGANTEAFF
>TRBJ1-6|TRBV27|TRBD1|few
TGTGCCAGCACCCATCGACAGGGCGGTTCACCCCTCCACTTT
CASTHRQGGSPLHF
>TRBJ2-7|TRBV29-1|TRBD1|.
TGCAGCGGGGGACAGGGGACCTACGAGCAGTACTTC
CSGGQGTYEQYF
>TRBJ1-3|TRBV7-8|TRBD1|many
TGTGCCAGCAGCTCCGACGGGACAGCTGGAAACACCATATATTTT
CASSSDGTAGNTIYF
>TRBJ2-1|TRBV20-1|TRBD2|.
TGCAGTGCTAGAGATCCGGGGGGGGGTTATGAGCAGTTCTTC
CSARDPGGGYEQFF
>TRBJ2-7|TRBV28|TRBD1|few
TGTGCCAGCACAGGTCAGGGGGCCACCTACGAGCAGTACTTC
CASTGQGATYEQYF
>TRBJ2-1|TRBV7-2|.|many
TGTGCCAGCAGCTTCTTCAGGGTTTTAGGAAATGAGCAGTTCTTC
CASSFFRVLGNEQFF
>TRBJ2-7|TRBV6-1|TRBD1|few
TGTGCCAGCAGGCAAGGACAGGGTTGGCATTGGGAGCAGTACTTC
CASRQGQGWHWEQYF
>TRBJ1-1|TRBV14|TRBD1|few
TGTGCCAGCAGCCAGTTGACAGGGGGGGCGGTCACTGAAGCTTTCTTT
CASSQLTGGAVTEAFF
>TRBJ1-1|TRBV27|.|few
TGTGCCAGCAGCTACACGGACAGACACACTGAAGCTTTCTTT
CASSYTDRHTEAFF
>TRBJ1-2|TRBV7-9|TRBD1|few
TGTGCCAGCAGCTTAGGAAAGACAGGGGGCGCGTTTGGCTACACCTTC
CASSLGKTGGAFGYTF
>TRBJ1-1|TRBV11-2|.|many
TGTGCCAGCAGCTTCCGGGACCCCCGGGATGAAGCTTTCTTT
CASSFRDPRDEAFF
>TRBJ2-5|TRBV6-5|.|.
TGTGCCAGCAGTTACCCGCCAGGCAGGGGGGGAGAGACCCAGTACTTC
CASSYPPGRGGETQYF
>TRBJ2-3|TRBV7-6|.|many
TGTGCCAGCAGCTTCGGGGGAGGAAACACAGATACGCAGTATTTT
CASSFGGGNTDTQYF
>TRBJ2-1|TRBV29-1|.|.
TGCAGCGCCCCAGACCTAGGGAATGAGCAGTTCTTC
CSAPDLGNEQFF
>TRBJ1-1|TRBV5-1|TRBD1|few
TGCGCCAGCAGCTTGGGTCAGGGGGGGTGGAACACTGAAGCTTTCTTT
CASSLGQGGWNTEAFF
>TRBJ1-5|TRBV20-1|.|.
TGCAGTGCTAGAGATCTGAGCAGGGAAGGACAGCCCCAGCATTTT
CSARDLSREGQPQHF
>TRBJ2-3|TRBV7-2|TRBD1|many
TGTGCCAGCAGCTTAGCATGGACAGGGACAGATACGCAGTATTTT
CASSLAWTGTDTQYF
>TRBJ2-1|TRBV19|.|few
TGTGCCAGTAGTAATCAGAACAATGAGCAGTTCTTC
CASSNQNNEQFF
>TRBJ2-7|TRBV7-2|.|many
TGTGCCAGCAGCTTAAGTTGGGACCCGCCTGACGAGCAGTACTTC
CASSLSWDPPDEQYF
>TRBJ2-2|TRBV20-1|.|many
TGCAGTGCTAGAGGCAGGGGCCGGACGTACGGGGAGCTGTTTTTT
CSARGRGRTYGELFF
>TRBJ2-1|TRBV19|.|.
TGTGCCAGTAGTCAGGGGATAAGCTCCTACAATGAGCAGTTCTTC
CASSQGISSYNEQFF
>TRBJ2-3|TRBV5-1|TRBD2|few
TGCGCCAGCAGCTTGGCTAGCGGGTCCCCAGATACGCAGTATTTT
CASSLASGSPDTQYF